The clone carrying this T cell receptor (beta chain) was found many times. Its antigen is not identified. Trimming cost V 0 bases and J 0 bases; bases outside gene matches: 4. Germline V gene data show CDR1 as DFQATT and CDR2 as SNEGSKA (reference sequence). The CDR3 covers 15 residues. HTBI primers from iRepertoire and Arm-PCR of CDR3 regions yielded the TCR beta libraries. From the multiplex PCR reads, TCRdb called clonotypes with MiXCR, one entry per CDR3 protein. The repertoire holds more than 450,000 distinct CDR3 sequences, around 13% seen once, with 8.9% in the top ten. The sample comes from a study of regulatory T cells in long-lasting Graves disease. Study-wide results and caveats: Limited samples may have lowered accuracy.

Stated time point: newly diagnosed GD, antithyroid drugs for less than 3 months. Isolated PBMC RNA provided the starting material for the TCR library. The sample was also linked to a second study, of T cells in Graves' hyperthyroidism and ophthalmopathy. According to that study: The model foresaw ophthalmopathy a median around 6.8 months prior to onset.

The sample consisted of peripheral blood mononuclear cells (PBMCs), taken at new diagnosis, from a patient treated with antithyroid drugs. The clonotype originates from a woman in her 30s with Graves disease. The genes are TRBV20-1 and TRBJ2-7, with 8 bases that match TRBD2. The CDR3 sequence is CSARDFGRDSYEQYF. The CDR3 bases are TGCAGTGCTAGAGACTTCGGGAGGGACTCCTACGAGCAGTACTTC.